The clone carrying this T cell receptor beta chain was found once. The data derive from a study of shared T cell receptors in the human thymus. Measured with immunoSEQ multiplex PCR; TCRdb has only the in-frame clones, and not every one. The sample carries roughly 560,000 clones, 70% to 80% recorded once. Looked up from germline, CDR1 is SGDLS and CDR2 is YYNGEE. The CDR3 is 15 amino acids. The trim removed 4 bases at V and 3 bases at J, leaving 8 bases unmatched. The same data also went into a second study, on human thymus T cells. According to that study: It was healthy Finnish infants having corrective surgery for congenital heart defects who were the donors. Resections that were taken during corrective heart surgery supplied the thymus tissue. What appeared biased in thymic and blood repertoires was the usage of V and J genes.

Sequenced material: thymocytes. The chain employs TRBV9 and TRBJ1-2; 8 bases map to TRBD1. This TCR derives from a boy younger than two with a congenital heart defect. The CDR3 loop is CASSPYRGVDYGYTF. The DNA for the CDR3 is TGTGCCAGCAGCCCTTACAGGGGGGTCGACTATGGCTACACCTTC.